What follows is one TCR beta chain and its context. The antigen is undetermined. An end of the junction differs from the germline gene, which may be a read error. The CDR3 is 16 amino acids. The germline CDR1 and CDR2 sequences are MDHEN and SYDVKM. TCRdb analysed the reads with MiXCR anew, one entry per CDR3 protein. The sample lists a few hundred thousand distinct CDR3 sequences, 40% occurring once. The data stem from a study of T cell repertoires in cytomegalovirus infection. Study summary: Used in the study were CMV epitopes, some recently identified and HLA-C-restricted, others well-studied and HLA-B-restricted.

The rearrangement links TRBV28 to TRBJ2-1; 8 bases agree with TRBD2. The receptor was isolated from a human donor in good health (CMV status not recorded). Some clones in this sample may be carry-over from other donors' samples. Sequences were derived from cultured PBMCs, sampled from culture after CMV antigen stimulation. The CDR3 DNA reads TGTGCCAGCGGTTTTGTAGGGCTAGCGGGTTACAATGAGCAGTTCTTC. It translates to CASGFVGLAGYNEQFF.